Presented here are 13 T cell receptor beta chains from one specimen sequenced in a study of immune characterization of retroperitoneal liposarcoma. One entry per CDR3 protein results from TCRdb running MiXCR on the PCR reads. The sample yields around 10,000 distinct CDR3 sequences, about 30% seen once. Sequencing was performed on tumor tissue. All receptors derive from a female donor with retroperitoneal liposarcoma.

This clonotype has at least ten counts. The chain has TRBV6-1 and TRBJ2-2; perhaps D is TRBD1 or TRBD2 (5 bases each). This CDR3 is 14 amino acids long. The V end was cut by 9 bases, the J end by 0 bases, with 11 bases between. From germline, CDR1 is MNHNS and CDR2 SASEGT. The CDR3 DNA is TGTGCCAGTCGGGACGGACCGAACACCGGGGAGCTGTTTTTT. It encodes CASRDGPNTGELFF.

This clonotype is categorized as medium-sized. This sequence joins TRBV12-3 or TRBV12-4 and TRBJ2-1; the match to TRBD2 covers 15 bases. The J call is doubtful: the DNA matches TRBJ2-7 better. The CDR3 spans 18 residues. The CDR3 sequence is CASSLEAWTSGRANEQYF. The CDR3 nucleotides read TGTGCCAGCAGTTTAGAGGCTTGGACTAGCGGGAGGGCCAATGAGCAGTACTTC.

By share of the sample, this clonotype is medium-sized (0.01 to 0.1%). This chain connects TRBV6-1 to TRBJ2-5, with 7 bases that match TRBD2. With V trimmed by 6 bases and J by 11 bases, 15 bases remained unmatched. In germline, CDR1 is MNHNS, CDR2 SASEGT. This CDR3 is built from 14 residues. The CDR3 protein is CASSLFAGEMQQYF. CDR3 sequence (DNA): TGTGCCAGCAGCCTCTTTGCGGGGGAAATGCAGCAGTACTTC.

J is TRBJ2-1 and V is TRBV12-3 or TRBV12-4, with a weak D call TRBD2 (5 bases). The CDR3 has 12 amino acids. V was pared by 7 bases and J by 7 bases, with 11 bases between. CDR3 sequence (DNA): TGTGCCAGCAAGCCGGAGGCTAATGAGCAGTTCTTC. It yields the protein CASKPEANEQFF.

Sample share makes this clonotype medium-sized. The V and J genes are TRBV12-3 or TRBV12-4 and TRBJ2-5; the match to TRBD2 covers 13 bases. Trimming removed 6 bases from V and 2 bases from J; junction bases left unmatched: 3. This CDR3 spans 15 amino acids. CDR3 sequence: CASRVGLAGQETQYF. The CDR3 DNA is TGTGCCAGCAGAGTGGGACTAGCGGGACAAGAGACCCAGTACTTC.

By sample share, this clonotype is medium-sized (0.01 to 0.1%). V is TRBV6-1 and J is TRBJ2-1; TRBD2 agrees at 7 bases. Germline V gives CDR1 MNHNS, CDR2 SASEGT. The CDR3 runs to 16 residues. With V trimmed by 3 bases and J by 3 bases, 8 bases remained unmatched. CDR3 in amino acids: CASSEVHGTNYNEQFF. The CDR3 bases are TGTGCCAGCAGTGAGGTTCACGGGACTAACTACAATGAGCAGTTCTTC.

This clonotype was observed a handful of times. The rearrangement uses TRBV6-4 and TRBJ2-3; D is perhaps TRBD1 or TRBD2 (6 bases each). The length of the CDR3 is 14 residues. The V end lost 2 bases, the J end lost 2 bases, and 8 bases lay between the germline ends. From germline, CDR1 is MRHNA and CDR2 SNTAGT. CDR3 nucleotides: TGTGCCAGCAGTGACAGGGGGGACACAGATACGCAGTATTTT. Amino acid sequence: CASSDRGDTDTQYF.

Concerning this clonotype: This may be a read error, as it is one base from a much larger clone. The rearrangement joins TRBV6-1 to TRBJ2-3; 7 nucleotides align to TRBD1. Germline assignment: CDR1 MNHNS and CDR2 SASEGT. The CDR3 has 14 residues. CDR3 sequence: CASSPTTGLHTRYF. CDR3 bases: TGTGCCAGCAGCCCAACGACAGGGTTGCATACGCGGTATTTT.

This clonotype was found a few times. The rearrangement uses TRBV25-1 and TRBJ2-1; D ambiguous. Trimming removed 1 base at V and 7 bases at J, with 17 bases between. The CDR3 length is 16 residues. Germline CDR1 MGHDK, CDR2 SYGVNS. CDR3 sequence reads: CASSESGPSTPNEQFF. The CDR3, as DNA: TGTGCCAGCAGTGAATCGGGCCCAAGCACCCCTAATGAGCAGTTCTTC.

This rearrangement joins TRBV6-6 to TRBJ2-1; tentative D call: TRBD2 (6 bases). Germline CDR1 and CDR2: MNHNY and SVGAGI (reference sequence). The germline V and J ends were trimmed by 8 bases and 7 bases, with 12 bases remaining between them. The CDR3 contains 12 residues. The CDR3 spells CASRSRGNEQFF. Here the CDR3 DNA reads TGTGCCAGCCGATCGCGGGGAAATGAGCAGTTCTTC.

This clonotype is large. The chain recombines TRBV10-3 with TRBJ2-7, with 7 bases aligning to TRBD1. Trimming removed 6 bases from V and 3 bases from J; junction bases left unmatched: 2. The CDR3 has 12 residues. Germline lookup yields CDR1 ENHRY and CDR2 SYGVKD. DNA for the CDR3: TGTGCCATCAGGGGGACAGACTACGAGCAGTACTTC. It codes for CAIRGTDYEQYF.

This clonotype was seen repeatedly, ten times or more. The chain combines TRBV12-3 or TRBV12-4 with TRBJ1-1; TRBD1 is a possible D gene (5 bases). The V gene lost 5 bases and the J gene lost 4 bases, with 20 bases spanning the gap. The CDR3 has 16 residues. Written as DNA, the CDR3 is TGTGCCAGCAGTCCCAAGGGGTGGGTGGGCGGCACTGAAGCTTTCTTT. This sequence encodes CASSPKGWVGGTEAFF.

By proportion, this clonotype is medium-sized. V gene TRBV12-3 or TRBV12-4 combines with J gene TRBJ2-1; a weak D match, TRBD2 (6 bases). The CDR3 contains 14 residues. Between the trimmed V and J ends, which lost 7 bases and 2 bases, there was a span of 12 bases. The CDR3 DNA reads as TGTGCCAGCACCATTAGCGGAACCTACAATGAGCAGTTCTTC. Translating it yields CASTISGTYNEQFF.